This paragraph covers one T cell receptor beta chain sequence. Its antigen is not yet known. No per-base quality is available; no much larger clone lies one base away. The entry originates in a study of blood T cells in healthy people across ages (dated by TCRdb to about 2015). Describing the broader study: In model experiments, roughly one uniquely barcoded TCR beta cDNA molecule per two T cells was captured by template switching. To track age-related changes in TCR beta repertoire diversity, the study relied on deep sequencing normalized with unique cDNA molecular identifiers. Using the same blood draw, the study looked at two additional independent replicas of 1 million unique cDNA reads for two donors, one aged 18 to 30 and the other aged 80 or older. Donors of different ages were randomly distributed across sequencing lanes to avoid experimental bias. The donors were split into four age groups: young (average 16 years), middle-aged (more than 35), aged (approximately 60) and long-lived (approximately 80). General findings and caveats noted by the study authors: Total diversity estimates from one million sequenced T cells were considered lower bounds and underestimates. Since profiling was done on bulk unsorted PBMCs, naive and antigen-experienced compartments could not be conclusively compared. As age increased, observed TCR beta diversity per million T cells dropped in a roughly linear way, and a significant reduction was already evident by age around 41. The CMV infection status of donors was not known, potentially confounding age-related changes in expanded clonotypes. Compared with the aged group, the long-lived group had more naive CD4+ T cells, fewer expanded clones and increased TCR diversity, a pattern suggesting age selection. The percentage of naive T cells measured by flow cytometry correlated strongly with observed TCR beta diversity.

The library was made by 5' RACE. Sequencing used an Illumina HiSeq 2500. A second PCR of roughly 7 to 12 cycles was run with a J-beta primer mix and a sample-barcoded 5' primer. Each TCR beta cDNA molecule received a unique molecular identifier from a template-switch 5' adaptor carrying 12 random nucleotides. At least 2.5 million CDR3-containing paired-end reads were obtained from each sample. First-strand cDNA synthesis was performed from all RNA using the Mint cDNA synthesis kit, with priming by a TRBC-specific oligonucleotide. All cDNA was treated with uracil-DNA glycosylase and then went through a first 18-cycle PCR with the universal primers M1SS and BC2_uni_R. The authors processed their data as follows. Normalization of each sample was performed by random selection of 1 million high-quality reads, each carrying a distinct molecular identifier. Instead of being binned into consensus sequences, reads that shared molecular identifiers were thrown out. MiTCR, set to a Q25 quality threshold and the strictest error-elimination algorithm, was used for CDR3 identification, clonotype clustering and error correction. Lower-bound total TCR beta diversity was estimated with a nonparametric unseen species model using Euler transformation. The public reads were reprocessed in TCRdb via fastp at Q25 and MiXCR, keeping in-frame beta chains. Every entry covers one CDR3 protein and lists the most common genes and DNA from its rows. These V and J calls are TCRdb output, not the study's own analysis. In all, the sample holds around 400,000 distinct CDR3 sequences, and about half of those were seen once. Under 65% of the sample lies in the top ten.

The roughly 37 donors, aged roughly 6 to 95 years, were systemically healthy Caucasian individuals from Russia. Ten milliliters of peripheral blood were drawn from each donor into EDTA-treated Vacutainer tubes. Ficoll-Paque density-gradient centrifugation was used to isolate PBMCs, with at least 6.5 million obtained per sample. Total RNA, at least 5 micrograms per sample, was extracted from PBMCs with Trizol reagent. Naive CD45RAhigh/CD27high T cell percentages were measured by flow cytometry on a PBMC aliquot from every donor. Input material: blood. This TCR was recovered from a man between 60 and 75 years old in good health.

This receptor has the CDR3 CASSPFLAGADEQYF. The DNA is TGTGCCAGCTCACCATTCCTAGCGGGAGCCGACGAGCAGTACTTC. The V and J genes are TRBV18 and TRBJ2-7, with 10 bases in between that match TRBD2. Reading from cysteine to phenylalanine, the CDR3 counts 15 amino acids. Left in the record is the CDR3 DNA by itself, 45 bases read in frame from the first base. The germline V gene supplies CDR1 KGHSH and CDR2 LQKENI. From V the trimming removes 2 bases and from J it removes 5 bases, while the gene matches leave 6 bases of the junction unaccounted for.